The 10 T cell receptor beta chains below all came from one sample that was sequenced in a study of shared clonotypes between healthy human individuals. The protocol was immunoSEQ multiplex PCR, while the TCRdb copy is restricted to in-frame clones and leaves out a portion. Here the sample spans some 2,000,000 clones, under 97% being singletons. Sequencing was carried out using naive CD4+ T cells sorted from blood. As to subset: CD45RA+ positively selected. These receptors came from a man aged 18 to 30 in good health.

The chain links TRBV13 to TRBJ2-3, with TRBD2 identical over 10 bases. The ends lost 5 bases at V and 7 bases at J; junction bases unmatched: 18. The CDR3 is 18 residues long. CDR1 and CDR2 (germline): PRHDT, FYEKMQ (reference sequence). The CDR3 bases are TGTGCCAGCAGCCCGGGGAGAAAAGCGGGAGGGCCTCCCCATACGCAGTATTTT. Amino acid sequence: CASSPGRKAGGPPHTQYF.

This chain links TRBV7-2 with TRBJ1-2; D unclear. Germline CDR1 SGHTA, CDR2 FQGNSA. V dropped 0 bases and J dropped 7 bases, with 6 bases sitting between them. The CDR3 spans 12 residues. The CDR3 protein is CASSLALGGYTF. CDR3 DNA sequence: TGTGCCAGCAGCTTAGCGCTAGGTGGCTACACCTTC.

V gene TRBV5-1 combines with J gene TRBJ2-5; TRBD1 might be the D (6 bases). Germline V lookup: CDR1 SGHRS, CDR2 YFSETQ. The CDR3 is 15 residues long. Between the trimmed V and J ends, which lost 1 base and 5 bases, there was a span of 15 bases. The CDR3 reads CASSLNAGVRETQYF. The DNA of the CDR3 is TGCGCCAGCAGCTTGAACGCAGGGGTTCGCGAGACCCAGTACTTC.

The chain couples TRBV6-4 to TRBJ2-5; D is unclear. The CDR3 length is 13 residues. V lost 5 bases and J 4 bases, leaving 11 bases between the germline ends. Germline assignment: CDR1 MRHNA and CDR2 SNTAGT. The CDR3 region is CASSLRAGETQYF. As DNA, the CDR3 is TGTGCCAGCAGTCTCCGGGCTGGAGAGACCCAGTACTTC.

This clone was detected once. The J gene is TRBJ2-7, the V gene TRBV5-6; 10 nucleotides line up with TRBD1. The germline V gene encodes CDR1 SGHDT and CDR2 YYEEEE. This CDR3 has 15 amino acids. The V gene end was trimmed by 0 bases and the J gene end by 3 bases; junction bases not matched to a gene: 3. The CDR3 is CASSLDWDRGYEQYF. The CDR3 DNA follows: TGTGCCAGCAGCTTGGATTGGGACAGGGGCTACGAGCAGTACTTC.

The rearrangement joins TRBV6-6 to TRBJ1-2; 7 positions match TRBD1. Germline loops: CDR1 MNHNY, CDR2 SVGAGI (reference sequence). Trimming cost V 2 bases and J 8 bases; bases outside gene matches: 8. The CDR3 runs 14 residues. The DNA for the CDR3 is TGTGCCAGCAGTTACACAGAGGGGGCTAAGGGCTACACCTTC. Its protein is CASSYTEGAKGYTF.

The chain has TRBV12-2 and TRBJ1-5; the DNA was not compared with TRBD1, the D call given in the table. TRBV12-2 represents a pseudogene. The CDR3 is made up of 16 amino acids. The CDR3 is CASRLGEGDSNQPQHF. The CDR3 DNA reads as TGTGCAAGTCGCTTAGGGGAAGGGGATAGCAATCAGCCCCAGCATTTT.

The gene calls are TRBV19 and TRBJ2-2, with 8 bases aligning to TRBD1. V was clipped by 4 bases and J by 4 bases; unmatched bases: 5. This CDR3 region has 15 residues. Germline CDR1 LNHDA, CDR2 SQIVND (reference sequence). CDR3 sequence reads: CASSTGQASTGELFF. CDR3 in DNA: TGTGCCAGTAGTACGGGACAGGCAAGCACCGGGGAGCTGTTTTTT.

The chain carries TRBV12-5 and TRBJ1-5; 7 nucleotides line up with TRBD1. The CDR3 sequence is 15 residues long. Germline-derived CDR1 and CDR2 are LGHNT and FRNRAP. Unmatched junction bases numbered 5, after V lost 5 bases and J lost 1 base. CDR3 sequence (DNA): TGTGCTAGTGGTCCCGGACAGGCGAGCAATCAGCCCCAGCATTTT. It codes for CASGPGQASNQPQHF.

The chain combines TRBV28 with TRBJ1-2, with D unresolved. Germline V gene sequence: CDR1 MDHEN, CDR2 SYDVKM. This CDR3 region has 15 residues. Deletions cut 1 base from V and 7 bases from J, with 16 bases between. In nucleotides, the CDR3 is TGTGCCAGCAGTTTATTATCTTTGGGAGGCCGTGGCTACACCTTC. Translated: CASSLLSLGGRGYTF.